Each of the 3 T cell receptor beta chains below was sequenced from the same sample in a study of blood T cell repertoires in COVID-19 (dated by TCRdb to 2020 to 2021). Library construction relied on the immunoSEQ multiplex PCR assay. TCRdb's version of the immuneACCESS table is confined to in-frame rearrangements and falls short of the full clone set. An unresolved V gene accounts for under half of the shortfall where checked; the remainder is of unknown origin. This sample is represented by about 160,000 clones; 78% of them were singletons. The ten largest clones represent about 15% of the sample. Sample: peripheral blood. The origin of the receptors is a woman of 80 years or more with acute or convalescent COVID-19.

The V gene is TRBV21-1, the J gene TRBJ1-4; TRBD1 reflects the table's D call only, with no check against the DNA. TRBV21-1 is classified as a pseudogene. CDR3 length: 18 amino acids. CDR3 sequence reads: CASSKGQGVPGTNEKLFF. The CDR3 DNA reads TGTGCCAGCAGCAAGGGACAGGGGGTGCCTGGAACTAATGAAAAACTGTTTTTT.

The chain links TRBV18 to TRBJ2-3, with D uncertain. The length of the CDR3 is 12 residues. CDR1 is KGHSH, CDR2 LQKENI, per germline. Trimming took 3 bases from V and 6 from J, leaving 7 bases between them. CDR3 bases: TGTGCCAGCTCACCGGGCATGGATACGCAGTATTTT. It is translated as CASSPGMDTQYF.

The chain links TRBV30 to TRBJ1-6; unclear D gene. CDR3 length: 13 amino acids. V lost 3 bases and J lost 3, with 6 bases in between. Germline V gene sequence: CDR1 GTSNPN, CDR2 SVGIG (reference sequence). CDR3 bases: TGTGCCTGGAGCGCGGACTATAATTCACCCCTCCACTTT. Its protein product is CAWSADYNSPLHF.